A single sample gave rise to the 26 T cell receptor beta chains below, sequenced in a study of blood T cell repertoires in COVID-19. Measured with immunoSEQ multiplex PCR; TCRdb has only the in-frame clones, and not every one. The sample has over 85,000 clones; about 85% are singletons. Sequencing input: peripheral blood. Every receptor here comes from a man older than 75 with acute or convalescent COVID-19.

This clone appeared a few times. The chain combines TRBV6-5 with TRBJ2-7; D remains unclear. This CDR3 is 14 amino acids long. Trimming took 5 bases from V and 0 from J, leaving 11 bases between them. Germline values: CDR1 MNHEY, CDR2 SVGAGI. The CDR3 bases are TGTGCCAGCAGTCGACTGTCATTCTCCTACGAGCAGTACTTC. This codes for CASSRLSFSYEQYF.

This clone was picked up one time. CDR3 in amino acids: CASSQGGGRDKQFF. CDR3 sequence (DNA): TGTGCCAGCAGCCAGGGCGGGGGCAGGGATAAGCAGTTCTTC. The genes are TRBV7-8 and TRBJ2-1; possibly TRBD2 for D (7 bases). The CDR3 loop spans 14 amino acids. CDR1 SGHVS and CDR2 FQNEAQ come from the germline V gene. V was shortened by 5 bases and J by 11 bases, with 19 bases between the two germline ends.

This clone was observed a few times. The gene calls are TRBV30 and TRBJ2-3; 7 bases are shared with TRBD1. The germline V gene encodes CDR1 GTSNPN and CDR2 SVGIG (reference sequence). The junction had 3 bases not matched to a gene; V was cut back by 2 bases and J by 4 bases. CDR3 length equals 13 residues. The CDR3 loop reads CAWSTGAPDTQYF. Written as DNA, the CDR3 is TGTGCCTGGAGTACAGGGGCCCCAGATACGCAGTATTTT. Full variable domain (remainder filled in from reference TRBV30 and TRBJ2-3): SQTIHQWPATLVQPVGSPLSLECTVEGTSNPNLYWYRQAAGRGLQLLFYSVGIGQISSEVPQNLSASRPQDRQFILSSKKLLLSDSGFYLCAWSTGAPDTQYFGPGTRLTVL.

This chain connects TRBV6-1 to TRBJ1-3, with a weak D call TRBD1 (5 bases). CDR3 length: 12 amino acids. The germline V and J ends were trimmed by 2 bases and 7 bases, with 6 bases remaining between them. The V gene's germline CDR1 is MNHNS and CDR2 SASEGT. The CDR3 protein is CASSEKGNTIYF. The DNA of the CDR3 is TGTGCCAGCAGTGAAAAGGGGAACACCATATATTTT.

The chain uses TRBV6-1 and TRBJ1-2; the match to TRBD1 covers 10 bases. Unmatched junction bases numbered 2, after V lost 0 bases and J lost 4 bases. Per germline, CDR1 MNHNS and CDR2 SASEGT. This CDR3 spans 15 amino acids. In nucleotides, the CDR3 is TGTGCCAGCAGTGAAGCGACAGGGGGCGCCTATGGCTACACCTTC. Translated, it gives CASSEATGGAYGYTF.

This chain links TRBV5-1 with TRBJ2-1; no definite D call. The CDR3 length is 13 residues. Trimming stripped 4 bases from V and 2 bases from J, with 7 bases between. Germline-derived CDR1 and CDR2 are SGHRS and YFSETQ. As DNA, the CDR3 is TGCGCCAGCAGCCCGGAGACCTACAATGAGCAGTTCTTC. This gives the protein CASSPETYNEQFF. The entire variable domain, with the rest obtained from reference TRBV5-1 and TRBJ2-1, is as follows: KAGVTQTPRYLIKTRGQQVTLSCSPISGHRSVSWYQQTPGQGLQFLFEYFSETQRNKGNFPGRFSGRQFSNSRSEMNVSTLELGDSALYLCASSPETYNEQFFGPGTRLTVL.

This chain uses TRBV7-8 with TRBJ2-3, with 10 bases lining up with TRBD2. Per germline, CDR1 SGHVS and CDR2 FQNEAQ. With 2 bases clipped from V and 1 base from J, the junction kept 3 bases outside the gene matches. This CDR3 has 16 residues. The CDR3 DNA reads TGTGCCAGCAGCTTACCAGCGGGAGGGGGCACAGATACGCAGTATTTT. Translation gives CASSLPAGGGTDTQYF.

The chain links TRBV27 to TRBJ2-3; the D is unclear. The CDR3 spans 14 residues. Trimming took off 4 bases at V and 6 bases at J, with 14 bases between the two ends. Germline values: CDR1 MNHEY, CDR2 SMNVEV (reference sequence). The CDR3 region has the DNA TGTGCCAGCAGTTCGCCCCTACGGTCCGATACGCAGTATTTT. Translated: CASSSPLRSDTQYF.

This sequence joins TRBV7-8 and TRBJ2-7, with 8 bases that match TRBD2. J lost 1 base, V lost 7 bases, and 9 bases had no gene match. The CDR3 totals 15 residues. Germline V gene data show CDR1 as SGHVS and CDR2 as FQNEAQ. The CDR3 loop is CASIQWTSRSYEQYF. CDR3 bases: TGTGCCAGCATCCAATGGACTAGCCGTTCCTACGAGCAGTACTTC.

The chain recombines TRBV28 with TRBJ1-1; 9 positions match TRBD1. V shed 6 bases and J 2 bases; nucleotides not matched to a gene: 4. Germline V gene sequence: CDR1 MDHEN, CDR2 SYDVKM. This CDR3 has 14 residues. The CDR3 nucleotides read TGTGCCAGCAGCGACAGGGGGAGAAACACTGAAGCTTTCTTT. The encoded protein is CASSDRGRNTEAFF. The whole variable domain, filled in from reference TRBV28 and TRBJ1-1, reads DVKVTQSSRYLVKRTGEKVFLECVQDMDHENMFWYRQDPGLGLRLIYFSYDVKMKEKGDIPEGYSVSREKKERFSLILESASTNQTSMYLCASSDRGRNTEAFFGQGTRLTVV.

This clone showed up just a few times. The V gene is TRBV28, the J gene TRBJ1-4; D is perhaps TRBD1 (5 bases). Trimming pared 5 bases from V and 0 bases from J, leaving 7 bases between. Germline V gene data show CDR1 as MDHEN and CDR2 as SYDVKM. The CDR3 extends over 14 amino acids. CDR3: CASSTTATNEKLFF. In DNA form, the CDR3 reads TGTGCCAGCAGTACGACAGCAACTAATGAAAAACTGTTTTTT.

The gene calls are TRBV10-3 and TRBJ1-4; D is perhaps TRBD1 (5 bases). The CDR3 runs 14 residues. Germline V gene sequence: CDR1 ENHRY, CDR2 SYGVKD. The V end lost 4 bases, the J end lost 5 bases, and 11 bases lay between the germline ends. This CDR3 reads CAISGEGFNEKLFF. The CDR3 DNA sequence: TGTGCCATCAGTGGGGAGGGGTTCAATGAAAAACTGTTTTTT.

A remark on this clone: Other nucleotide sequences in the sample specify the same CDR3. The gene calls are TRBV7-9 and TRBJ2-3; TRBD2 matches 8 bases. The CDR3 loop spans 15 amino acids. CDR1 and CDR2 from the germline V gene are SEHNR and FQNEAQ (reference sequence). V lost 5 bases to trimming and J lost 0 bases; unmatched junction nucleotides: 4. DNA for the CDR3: TGTGCCAGCAGCCCGGCGGGGGGCAGCACAGATACGCAGTATTTT. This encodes CASSPAGGSTDTQYF.

CDR3 sequence: CASSPLRDVNTEAFF. As DNA, the CDR3 is TGTGCCAGCTCACCACTCCGGGATGTGAACACTGAAGCTTTCTTT. This rearrangement joins TRBV18 to TRBJ1-1; D gene unclear. The CDR3 is 15 amino acids. Germline values: CDR1 KGHSH, CDR2 LQKENI. Trimming took 1 base from V and 0 from J, leaving 9 bases between them.

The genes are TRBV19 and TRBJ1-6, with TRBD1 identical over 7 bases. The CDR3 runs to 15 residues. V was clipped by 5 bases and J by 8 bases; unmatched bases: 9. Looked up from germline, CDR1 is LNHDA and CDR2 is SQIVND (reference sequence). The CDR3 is CASSLTGASDSPLHF. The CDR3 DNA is TGTGCCAGTAGTCTTACAGGGGCCAGTGATTCACCCCTCCACTTT.

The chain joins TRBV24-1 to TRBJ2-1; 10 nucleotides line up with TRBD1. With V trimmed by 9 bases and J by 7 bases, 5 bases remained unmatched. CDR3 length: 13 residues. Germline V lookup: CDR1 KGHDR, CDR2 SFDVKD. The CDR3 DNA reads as TGTGCCACCGCTGGGGACAGGGGAAATGAGCAGTTCTTC. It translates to CATAGDRGNEQFF.

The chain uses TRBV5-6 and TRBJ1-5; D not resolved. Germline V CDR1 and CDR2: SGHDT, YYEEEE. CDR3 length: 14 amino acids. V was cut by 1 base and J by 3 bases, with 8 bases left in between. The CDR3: CASSLFQINQPQHF. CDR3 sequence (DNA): TGTGCCAGCAGCTTGTTCCAGATCAATCAGCCCCAGCATTTT.

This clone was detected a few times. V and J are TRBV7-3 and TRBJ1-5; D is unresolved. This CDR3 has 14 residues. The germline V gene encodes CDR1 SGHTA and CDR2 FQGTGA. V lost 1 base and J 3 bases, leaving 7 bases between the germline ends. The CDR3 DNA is TGTGCCAGCAGCTTAATCCGTTCCAATCAGCCCCAGCATTTT. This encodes CASSLIRSNQPQHF.

CDR3 residues: CASSEWRPQETQYF. The CDR3 nucleotides read TGTGCCAGCAGTGAGTGGCGGCCCCAAGAGACCCAGTACTTC. This chain joins TRBV6-1 and TRBJ2-5; D unresolved. V lost 3 bases and J lost 1, with 9 bases in between. The CDR3 consists of 14 residues. Per the germline V gene, CDR1 is MNHNS and CDR2 is SASEGT.

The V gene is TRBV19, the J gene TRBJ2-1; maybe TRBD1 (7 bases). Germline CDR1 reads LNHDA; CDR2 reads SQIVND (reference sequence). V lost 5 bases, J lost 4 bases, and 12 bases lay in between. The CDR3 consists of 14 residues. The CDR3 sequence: CASSAGQFYNEQFF. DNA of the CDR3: TGTGCCAGTAGTGCGGGACAGTTTTACAATGAGCAGTTCTTC. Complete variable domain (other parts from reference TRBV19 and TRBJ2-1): DGGITQSPKYLFRKEGQNVTLSCEQNLNHDAMYWYRQDPGQGLRLIYYSQIVNDFQKGDIAEGYSVSREKKESFPLTVTSAQKNPTAFYLCASSAGQFYNEQFFGPGTRLTVL.

CDR3 residues: CAWKPDRGSGANVLTF. CDR3 nucleotide sequence: TGTGCCTGGAAGCCGGACAGGGGGTCTGGGGCCAACGTCCTGACTTTC. The gene calls are TRBV30 and TRBJ2-6; TRBD1 agrees at 10 bases. The CDR3 is 16 residues long. CDR1 and CDR2 from the germline V gene are GTSNPN and SVGIG (reference sequence). V dropped 4 bases and J dropped 1; count of bases not matched to a gene: 4.

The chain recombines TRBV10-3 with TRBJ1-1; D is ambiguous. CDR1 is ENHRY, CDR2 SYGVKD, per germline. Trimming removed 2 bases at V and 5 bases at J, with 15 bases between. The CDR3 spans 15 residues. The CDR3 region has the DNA TGTGCCATCAGTGAGCCCTCGGGAGTAGGAACTGAAGCTTTCTTT. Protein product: CAISEPSGVGTEAFF.

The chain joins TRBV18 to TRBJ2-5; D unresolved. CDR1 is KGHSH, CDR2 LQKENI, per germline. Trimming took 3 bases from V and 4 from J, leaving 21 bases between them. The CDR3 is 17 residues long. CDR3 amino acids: CASSPALRSDVRETQYF. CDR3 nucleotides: TGTGCCAGCTCACCGGCTCTCCGAAGCGACGTTCGAGAGACCCAGTACTTC.

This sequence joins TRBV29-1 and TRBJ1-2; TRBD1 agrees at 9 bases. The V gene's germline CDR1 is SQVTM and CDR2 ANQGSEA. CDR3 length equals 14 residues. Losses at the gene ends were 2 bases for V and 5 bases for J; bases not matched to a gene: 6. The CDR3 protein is CSVEYRGQEYGYTF. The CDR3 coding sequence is TGCAGCGTTGAATACAGGGGGCAAGAGTATGGCTACACCTTC. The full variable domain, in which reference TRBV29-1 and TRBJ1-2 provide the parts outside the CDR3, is SAVISQKPSRDICQRGTSLTIQCQVDSQVTMMFWYRQQPGQSLTLIATANQGSEATYESGFVIDKFPISRPNLTFSTLTVSNMSPEDSSIYLCSVEYRGQEYGYTFGSGTRLTVV.

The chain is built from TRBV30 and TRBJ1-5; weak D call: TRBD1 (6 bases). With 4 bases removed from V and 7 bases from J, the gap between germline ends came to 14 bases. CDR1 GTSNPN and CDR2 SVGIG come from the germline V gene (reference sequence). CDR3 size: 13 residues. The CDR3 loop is CAWKQGGGQPQHF. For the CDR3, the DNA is TGTGCCTGGAAACAGGGCGGGGGGCAGCCCCAGCATTTT.

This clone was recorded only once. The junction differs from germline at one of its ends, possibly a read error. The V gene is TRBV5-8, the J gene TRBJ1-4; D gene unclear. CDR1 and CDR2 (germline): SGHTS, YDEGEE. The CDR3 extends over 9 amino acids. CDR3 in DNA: TGTGCCAGCAGCCGATTGGAGGTTTTT. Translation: CASSRLEVF.